This entry describes one T cell receptor beta chain. The data stem from a study of regulatory T cells in long-lasting Graves disease. V lost 2 bases, J lost 0 bases, and 14 bases lay in between. The CDR3 is 17 amino acids. This sample's time point: persistent/refractory GD, antithyroid drugs over 5 years with positive TRAb. After RNA was extracted from PBMCs, the TCR library was made from it. CDR3 regions were amplified by Arm-PCR using iRepertoire HTBI primers to build TCR beta libraries. TCRdb re-called the multiplex PCR reads with MiXCR, one entry per CDR3 protein. This sample carries almost 350,000 distinct CDR3 sequences, roughly a fifth of them seen once, and the ten largest clones take 29%.

This receptor was taken from a female donor with Graves disease. The chain carries TRBV12-3 or TRBV12-4 and TRBJ2-1; D ambiguous. The starting material was peripheral blood mononuclear cells (PBMCs), obtained when the disease was refractory, from a patient treated with antithyroid drugs. The CDR3, as DNA: TGTGCCAGCAGTTTACTGGTGACCCCACTCTCCTACAATGAGCAGTTCTTC. This gives the protein CASSLLVTPLSYNEQFF.